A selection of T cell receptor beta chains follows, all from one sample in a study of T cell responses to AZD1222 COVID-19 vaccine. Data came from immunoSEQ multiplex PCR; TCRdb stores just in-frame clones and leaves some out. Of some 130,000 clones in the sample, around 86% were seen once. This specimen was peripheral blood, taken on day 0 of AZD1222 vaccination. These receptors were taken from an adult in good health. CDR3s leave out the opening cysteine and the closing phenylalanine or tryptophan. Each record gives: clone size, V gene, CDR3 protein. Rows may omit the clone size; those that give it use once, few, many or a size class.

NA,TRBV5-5,ASSLENFEEKTQY
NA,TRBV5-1,ASSRGYPGNTEAF
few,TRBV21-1,ASSNRDRVKAEAF
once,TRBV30,AWSAPGDSTDTQY
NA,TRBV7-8,ASSTRTDYGYT
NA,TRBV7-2,ASSSNRVNRYEQY
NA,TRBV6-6,ASSSGQGGYEQY
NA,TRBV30,AWSVRGAGPDEQY
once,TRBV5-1,ASSFGEDEQF
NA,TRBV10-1,ASGYIGSPYEQY
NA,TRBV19,ASSRDRGRLINQPQH
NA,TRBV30,AWSVRDEQF
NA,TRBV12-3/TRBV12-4,ASTPGGNQPQH
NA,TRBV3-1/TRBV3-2,ASSPRQSGLAETQY
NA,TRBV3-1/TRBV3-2,ASSQTGTDNQPQH
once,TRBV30,AWGEDINSPLH
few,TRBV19,ASLPGGDYGYT
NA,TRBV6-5,ASSPNPVLNQPQH
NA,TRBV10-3,ATPYEGVNTIY
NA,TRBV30,AWSTSGGVYEQY
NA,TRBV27,ASGRGGTWGNTGELF
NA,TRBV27,ASSLSGSNQPQH
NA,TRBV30,AWSVRRFGNEQF
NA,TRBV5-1,ASSLTAVGYGYT
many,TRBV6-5,ASSSPGQGTYEQY
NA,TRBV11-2,ASSLSTANYGYT
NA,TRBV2,ASSENSAVGNTIY
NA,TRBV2,ASSGEVKLF
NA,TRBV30,AWRGPGQGSYEQY
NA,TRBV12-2,ASRLALWQATYEQY
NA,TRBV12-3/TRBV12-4,ASSMRDGYT
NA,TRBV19,ATKSWSEKLF
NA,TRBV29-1,SVSGTGNTIY
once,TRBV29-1,SVERRDTQY
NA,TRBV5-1,ASSQRQGIADTQY
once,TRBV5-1,ASSLFRENTEAF
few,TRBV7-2,ASSLGGFSGNTIY
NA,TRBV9,ASSATGLSYEQY
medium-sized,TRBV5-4,ASSPTGGIYNEQF
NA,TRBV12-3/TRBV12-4,ASSINEKLF
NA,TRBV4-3,ASSQVLGNQPQH
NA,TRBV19,ASSDGASGGPGPDTQY
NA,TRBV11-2,ASSPWWGPLYEQY
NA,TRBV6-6,ASSYVQGSNTEAF
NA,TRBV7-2,ASSQGFAEAF
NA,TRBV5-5,ASKSGVYTEAF
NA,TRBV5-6,ASSPDRHGYT
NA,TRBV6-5,ASSYRGQGWNNEQF
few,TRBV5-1,ASSLGQGLPYGYT
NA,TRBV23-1,ASQGGGYGYT
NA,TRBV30,AWTHGTNNNSPLH
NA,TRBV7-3,ASSLTYGYEQY
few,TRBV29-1,SVAGGGGPETQY
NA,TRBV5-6,ASSFRAGISNQPQH
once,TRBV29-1,SVVRAGGKLF
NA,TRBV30,AWSVRLEAF
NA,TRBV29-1,SVEDLPGAN
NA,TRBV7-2,ASSQGVSRDGGYT
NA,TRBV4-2,ASSQRRDNEQF